What follows are 9 T cell receptor beta chains derived from one specimen sequenced in a study of blood T cells in healthy people across ages. A sample-barcoded 5' primer and a J-beta primer mix were used in a second PCR of about 6 to 11 cycles. TCRdb processed the 5' RACE reads anew with MiXCR; each CDR3 protein has one entry. The table has 1.6 million or so distinct CDR3 sequences, approximately 32% seen once. The sequenced sample was blood. Receptors originate from a woman in her 30s in good health.

This chain connects TRBV7-2 to TRBJ2-5, with TRBD2 identical over 9 bases. Trimming cost V 5 bases and J 5 bases; bases outside gene matches: 9. CDR1 SGHTA and CDR2 FQGNSA come from the germline V gene. CDR3 length: 15 amino acids. The CDR3, as DNA: TGTGCCAGCAGCCCACCACTAGCGGGCGCGGAGACCCAGTACTTC. Translated: CASSPPLAGAETQYF.

This clonotype was found many times. V gene TRBV5-6 combines with J gene TRBJ2-7; D gene uncertain. The CDR3 sequence is 14 residues long. From germline, CDR1 is SGHDT and CDR2 YYEEEE. V lost 4 bases and J 0 bases, leaving 11 bases between the germline ends. In nucleotides, the CDR3 is TGTGCCAGCAGCCAAAACGACGGCTCCTACGAGCAGTACTTC. Translating it yields CASSQNDGSYEQYF.

This clonotype has just a few counts. J is TRBJ2-7 and V is TRBV7-9, with 13 bases aligning to TRBD2. The V gene's germline CDR1 is SEHNR and CDR2 FQNEAQ (reference sequence). The CDR3 extends over 18 amino acids. With 2 bases clipped from V and 1 base from J, the junction kept 8 bases outside the gene matches. Here the CDR3 DNA reads TGTGCCAGCAGCTTATTAGGGACTAGCGGGGTCTTATCCTACGAGCAGTACTTC. Protein sequence: CASSLLGTSGVLSYEQYF.

The chain recombines TRBV13 with TRBJ2-7, with 9 bases fitting TRBD1. The CDR3 length is 14 residues. Germline assignment: CDR1 PRHDT and CDR2 FYEKMQ (reference sequence). With 5 bases clipped from V and 5 bases from J, the junction kept 7 bases outside the gene matches. CDR3 nucleotides: TGTGCCAGCAGCATGGGACAGGGCCTCGACGAGCAGTACTTC. Its protein is CASSMGQGLDEQYF.

The rearrangement joins TRBV21-1 to TRBJ1-1; TRBD1, as called in the table, went unchecked against the DNA. TRBV21-1 is tagged as a pseudogene. The CDR3 is made up of 15 amino acids. CDR3 amino acids: CASSKSGGMNTEAFF. DNA for the CDR3: TGTGCCAGCAGCAAGTCGGGGGGCATGAACACTGAAGCTTTCTTT.

The rearrangement links TRBV9 to TRBJ2-7, with D maybe TRBD2 (5 bases). CDR3 size: 13 residues. Germline CDR1 is SGDLS and CDR2 is YYNGEE. The V end lost 0 bases, the J end lost 7 bases, and 11 bases lay between the germline ends. The CDR3 nucleotides are TGTGCCAGCAGCGTAGCCCCCCCGGGAGAGCAGTACTTC. Its protein is CASSVAPPGEQYF.

This chain links TRBV28 with TRBJ1-4; tentative D call: TRBD1 (5 bases). V was cut by 6 bases and J by 7 bases, with 18 bases left in between. CDR3 length: 15 residues. Germline V gene data show CDR1 as MDHEN and CDR2 as SYDVKM. The CDR3, as DNA: TGTGCCAGCAGCTCTGGGGGAACAACGGGTGAAAAACTGTTTTTT. It translates to CASSSGGTTGEKLFF.

About this clonotype: This may stem from a read error, because a much larger clone lies one nucleotide away. The chain carries TRBV20-1 and TRBJ2-3, with D maybe TRBD1 (6 bases). CDR3 length equals 13 residues. CDR1 and CDR2 (germline): DFQATT, SNEGSKA (reference sequence). The CDR3 here is CSSTGPSTGTQYF. The CDR3 nucleotides read TGCAGTTCCACAGGGCCTAGCACAGGTACGCAGTATTTT.

The chain recombines TRBV13 with TRBJ2-1, with a tentative D call TRBD1 (5 bases). V gave up 5 bases and J gave up 15 bases, with 20 bases separating them. The CDR3 has 13 amino acids. The germline gives CDR1 PRHDT, CDR2 FYEKMQ (reference sequence). CDR3 sequence reads: CASSPSRAGWVFF. The CDR3 coding sequence is TGTGCCAGCAGCCCGTCTCGGGCAGGGTGGGTGTTCTTC.